Each of the 22 T cell receptor beta chains below was sequenced from the same sample in a study of cytomegalovirus exposure and HLA in healthy donors. The PCR contained 60 Vbeta and 13 Jbeta primers. Here immunoSEQ multiplex PCR was the method, and the copy in TCRdb shows in-frame clones only, minus some. This table holds roughly 170,000 clones, approximately 80% found once. The sequenced sample consisted of PBMCs. The receptors shown here come from a man between 18 and 29 years old in good health and CMV-seronegative.

The rearrangement joins TRBV28 to TRBJ2-5, with TRBD2 identical over 12 bases. Germline V CDR1 and CDR2: MDHEN, SYDVKM. With 3 bases clipped from V and 5 bases from J, the junction kept 7 bases outside the gene matches. The CDR3 has 16 residues. CDR3 protein: CASSFATSGSRETQYF. CDR3 nucleotides: TGTGCCAGCAGTTTTGCGACTAGCGGGAGTCGGGAGACCCAGTACTTC.

This clone has a handful of counts. V is TRBV4-3 and J is TRBJ1-4; D not resolved. The length of the CDR3 is 18 residues. Germline assignment: CDR1 LGHNA and CDR2 YSLEER. The V and J ends lost 0 bases and 0 bases respectively, with 14 bases between them. CDR3 bases: TGCGCCAGCAGCCAAGATCTATTGGGAGCTGCAACTAATGAAAAACTGTTTTTT. Translated: CASSQDLLGAATNEKLFF.

The chain has TRBV5-1 and TRBJ1-4; D gene uncertain. Trimming stripped 1 base from V and 6 bases from J, with 7 bases between. The germline V gene has CDR1 SGHRS and CDR2 YFSETQ. This CDR3 region has 13 residues. DNA for the CDR3: TGCGCCAGCAGCTTGCGGGGTGATGAAAAACTGTTTTTT. This sequence encodes CASSLRGDEKLFF. Together with reference TRBV5-1 and TRBJ1-4, the CDR3 gives the full variable domain: KAGVTQTPRYLIKTRGQQVTLSCSPISGHRSVSWYQQTPGQGLQFLFEYFSETQRNKGNFPGRFSGRQFSNSRSEMNVSTLELGDSALYLCASSLRGDEKLFFGSGTQLSVL.

The V and J genes are TRBV7-9 and TRBJ1-3; no firm D call. V gave up 8 bases and J gave up 0 bases, with 8 bases separating them. The germline V gene has CDR1 SEHNR and CDR2 FQNEAQ (reference sequence). This CDR3 has 13 residues. CDR3 amino acids: CASGRSSGNTIYF. In DNA, the CDR3 is TGTGCCAGCGGGCGTTCCTCTGGAAACACCATATATTTT.

The chain uses TRBV6-5 and TRBJ1-3, with D hard to call. Looked up from germline, CDR1 is MNHEY and CDR2 is SVGAGI. The CDR3 is made up of 11 amino acids. The V gene lost 2 bases and the J gene lost 7 bases, with 3 bases spanning the gap. The CDR3 DNA is TGTGCCAGCAGTTACCGGAACACCATATATTTT. This codes for CASSYRNTIYF.

The rearrangement joins TRBV18 to TRBJ1-2, with 8 bases fitting TRBD1. The germline CDR1 and CDR2 sequences are KGHSH and LQKENI. This CDR3 is 16 amino acids long. Trimming removed 4 bases from V and 5 bases from J; junction bases left unmatched: 12. As DNA, the CDR3 is TGTGCCAGCTCACGGGACAGGCGTCCTATCCGGTATGGCTACACCTTC. Translation gives CASSRDRRPIRYGYTF.

V gene TRBV9 combines with J gene TRBJ1-1; 9 nucleotides match TRBD1. Unmatched junction bases numbered 4, after V lost 4 bases and J lost 0 bases. The CDR3 spans 15 residues. Germline loops: CDR1 SGDLS, CDR2 YYNGEE. The CDR3 is CASSPGQGMNTEAFF. For the CDR3, the DNA is TGTGCCAGCAGCCCCGGACAGGGGATGAACACTGAAGCTTTCTTT.

This rearrangement joins TRBV7-9 to TRBJ2-3; 14 bases are a match to TRBD2. With V trimmed by 5 bases and J by 2 bases, 6 bases remained unmatched. This CDR3 is 17 amino acids long. Germline V gene sequence: CDR1 SEHNR, CDR2 FQNEAQ (reference sequence). CDR3 loop: CASSPPGLAGVTDTQYF. The CDR3 nucleotides are TGTGCCAGCAGCCCCCCGGGACTAGCGGGAGTCACAGATACGCAGTATTTT.

The J gene is TRBJ1-2, the V gene TRBV19; 9 nucleotides line up with TRBD1. From germline, CDR1 is LNHDA and CDR2 SQIVND (reference sequence). This CDR3 comprises 15 residues. Trimming cost V 7 bases and J 4 bases; bases outside gene matches: 10. CDR3 nucleotides: TGTGCCAGTACGCAGTCCGGGACAGGGTTCTATGGCTACACCTTC. It is translated as CASTQSGTGFYGYTF.

The chain joins TRBV7-9 to TRBJ1-4; 7 positions agree with TRBD1. CDR3 length equals 17 residues. Germline lookup yields CDR1 SEHNR and CDR2 FQNEAQ (reference sequence). Unmatched junction bases numbered 9, after V lost 5 bases and J lost 0 bases. The CDR3 loop reads CASSGPDRLATNEKLFF. CDR3 DNA sequence: TGTGCCAGCAGCGGTCCGGACAGGCTTGCAACTAATGAAAAACTGTTTTTT.

This rearrangement joins TRBV28 to TRBJ1-6, with TRBD1 identical over 7 bases. Germline V gives CDR1 MDHEN, CDR2 SYDVKM. V shed 8 bases, J shed 1 base, and the junction held 2 bases outside the gene matches. This CDR3 has 14 residues. CDR3 in amino acids: CASEQGSYNSPLHF. In nucleotides, the CDR3 is TGTGCCAGCGAACAGGGGTCCTATAATTCACCCCTCCACTTT.

This sequence joins TRBV7-9 and TRBJ2-4, with 15 bases that match TRBD2. The CDR3 is 18 residues long. Germline V CDR1 and CDR2: SEHNR, FQNEAQ (reference sequence). The J segment lost 1 base and the V segment lost 8 bases, leaving 9 bases of the junction unmatched. The CDR3 spells CASGSGLAGGVAKNIQYF. Written as DNA, the CDR3 is TGTGCCAGCGGATCCGGACTAGCGGGGGGGGTCGCCAAAAACATTCAGTACTTC.

This rearrangement joins TRBV28 to TRBJ2-7; D gene uncertain. The CDR3 is made up of 14 amino acids. The germline V gene encodes CDR1 MDHEN and CDR2 SYDVKM. V lost 2 bases to trimming and J lost 1 base, with 9 bases between them. This CDR3 is CASSLTSHSYEQYF. CDR3 DNA sequence: TGTGCCAGCAGTTTAACTTCCCATTCCTACGAGCAGTACTTC.

This sequence joins TRBV10-3 and TRBJ1-6, with D hard to call. This CDR3 comprises 16 residues. V gave up 2 bases and J gave up 0 bases, with 8 bases separating them. The V gene's germline CDR1 is ENHRY and CDR2 SYGVKD. The CDR3 DNA reads TGTGCCATCAGTGAGAGGGAGAGCTCCTATAATTCACCCCTCCACTTT. Translated, it gives CAISERESSYNSPLHF.

The CDR3 loop is CASSPEGDRPRGYTF. The CDR3 DNA is TGTGCCAGCAGCCCAGAGGGGGACAGACCCCGGGGCTACACCTTC. The rearrangement links TRBV9 to TRBJ1-2; 7 bases agree with TRBD1. With V trimmed by 4 bases and J by 8 bases, 14 bases remained unmatched. This CDR3 comprises 15 residues. CDR1 SGDLS and CDR2 YYNGEE come from the germline V gene.

This chain connects TRBV6-1 to TRBJ2-1, with no clear D. CDR1 is MNHNS, CDR2 SASEGT, per germline. Deletions cut 9 bases from V and 0 bases from J, with 15 bases between. The CDR3 sequence is 15 residues long. CDR3 coding DNA: TGTGCCAGTAAGCGAGACCTCAGCTCCTACAATGAGCAGTTCTTC. Amino acid sequence: CASKRDLSSYNEQFF.

Notes on this clone: Mismatch with germline at one junction end may stem from a read error. As DNA, the CDR3 is TGTGCCAGCAGTTTGGGGACTAACCCAACTTTGGGGACCGGGGAGCTGTTTTTT. Translating it yields CASSLGTNPTLGTGELFF. The V call is TRBV5-4, the J call TRBJ2-2; the match to TRBD2 covers 7 bases. Germline V CDR1 and CDR2: SGHNT, YYREEE (reference sequence). The CDR3 contains 18 residues. The full variable domain, with the rest looked up from reference TRBV5-4 and TRBJ2-2, is ETGVTQSPTHLIKTRGQQVTLRCSSQSGHNTVSWYQQALGQGPQFIFQYYREEENGRGNFPPRFSGLQFPNYSSELNVNALELDDSALYLCASSLGTNPTLGTGELFFGEGSRLTVL.

The chain recombines TRBV7-3 with TRBJ2-3; 9 nucleotides match TRBD2. The V gene's germline CDR1 is SGHTA and CDR2 FQGTGA. This CDR3 contains 18 residues. The V segment lost 4 bases and the J segment 2 bases; nucleotides outside the gene matches: 13. The CDR3 region has the DNA TGTGCCAGCAGCTCCACGGCGGGGGGGCCGAGGTTCACAGATACGCAGTATTTT. Amino acids: CASSSTAGGPRFTDTQYF.

The chain employs TRBV9 and TRBJ2-3; TRBD2 is a possible D gene (6 bases). CDR1 is SGDLS and CDR2 is YYNGEE in the germline V gene. The CDR3 runs to 15 residues. Between the trimmed V and J ends, which lost 1 base and 2 bases, there was a span of 11 bases. The CDR3 DNA reads TGTGCCAGCAGCGTATCGGGACTTACCACAGATACGCAGTATTTT. This translates into CASSVSGLTTDTQYF.

The chain joins TRBV2 to TRBJ1-1; D is unclear. The CDR3 contains 13 residues. Trimming left V 4 bases short and J 4 bases short, with 10 bases between. Germline CDR1 SNHLY, CDR2 FYNNEI. CDR3 DNA sequence: TGTGCCAGCAGTGTGTTGATGAGCACTGAAGCTTTCTTT. This gives the protein CASSVLMSTEAFF.

This chain links TRBV7-2 with TRBJ1-4; no definite D call. The germline CDR1 and CDR2 sequences are SGHTA and FQGNSA. Trimming cost V 5 bases and J 0 bases, with 16 bases left between them. This CDR3 is 17 amino acids long. The CDR3 spells CASSETGRYSTNEKLFF. CDR3 coding DNA: TGTGCCAGCAGCGAAACCGGGAGATACTCAACTAATGAAAAACTGTTTTTT.

The rearrangement links TRBV19 to TRBJ1-2; maybe TRBD1 (5 bases). Trimming cost V 7 bases and J 4 bases, with 13 bases left between them. The CDR3 spans 13 residues. CDR1 and CDR2 from the germline V gene are LNHDA and SQIVND (reference sequence). The DNA for the CDR3 is TGTGCCAGTAACCTCATTGACAGCTATGGCTACACCTTC. Protein product: CASNLIDSYGYTF. Supplemented by reference TRBV19 and TRBJ1-2, the full variable domain reads DGGITQSPKYLFRKEGQNVTLSCEQNLNHDAMYWYRQDPGQGLRLIYYSQIVNDFQKGDIAEGYSVSREKKESFPLTVTSAQKNPTAFYLCASNLIDSYGYTFGSGTRLTVV.